These 9 T cell receptor beta chains were sequenced from one sample in a study of technical replicates of blood from several donors. Some clones are missing from TCRdb's copy, which holds only in-frame ones; the method was immunoSEQ multiplex PCR. The sample shows more than 95,000 clones, about 95% of them seen only once. Sample: T cells isolated from PBMCs. All receptors come from a human donor in good health.

V gene TRBV15 combines with J gene TRBJ2-5, with 15 bases that match TRBD2. This CDR3 spans 16 amino acids. V gave up 5 bases and J gave up 11 bases; unmatched junction bases: 12. CDR1 and CDR2 from the germline V gene are LNHNV and YYDKDF (reference sequence). The CDR3 spells CATSGGLAGGLPSQYF. The CDR3 coding sequence is TGTGCCACCAGCGGGGGACTAGCGGGGGGCCTACCGTCTCAGTACTTC.

CDR3: CASSPQAGSGEKLFF. The CDR3 DNA is TGCGCCAGCAGCCCCCAAGCCGGGTCGGGTGAAAAACTGTTTTTT. The chain combines TRBV4-1 with TRBJ1-4; D gene ambiguous. The CDR3 runs 15 residues. Trimming removed 4 bases from V and 7 bases from J, with 16 bases in between. Germline V CDR1 and CDR2: MGHRA, YSYEKL.

J is TRBJ2-1 and V is TRBV27; D possibly corresponds to TRBD2 (6 bases). The germline V gene encodes CDR1 MNHEY and CDR2 SMNVEV (reference sequence). The CDR3 is made up of 13 amino acids. Trimming removed 6 bases at V and 7 bases at J, with 13 bases between. This CDR3 reads CASSRDSWNEQFF. In DNA, the CDR3 is TGTGCCAGCAGCCGGGACTCTTGGAATGAGCAGTTCTTC.

This sequence joins TRBV7-2 and TRBJ2-7; the match to TRBD2 covers 9 bases. The CDR3 is 15 amino acids. The V segment lost 6 bases and the J segment 5 bases; nucleotides outside the gene matches: 11. Germline V gives CDR1 SGHTA, CDR2 FQGNSA. The CDR3 sequence is CASRRTGTSYDEQYF. For the CDR3, the DNA is TGTGCCAGCAGACGCACTGGGACTAGCTATGACGAGCAGTACTTC.

J is TRBJ2-3 and V is TRBV6-5; 9 bases agree with TRBD2. The CDR3 sequence is 15 residues long. Germline assignment: CDR1 MNHEY and CDR2 SVGAGI. V trimming: 6 bases; J trimming: 6 bases; junction bases outside the gene matches: 10. The CDR3 sequence is CASRLAGAGEDTQYF. The CDR3 coding sequence is TGTGCCAGCAGATTAGCGGGGGCCGGGGAGGATACGCAGTATTTT.

The rearrangement uses TRBV19 and TRBJ1-1, with no clear D. The CDR3 is 13 residues long. CDR1 is LNHDA, CDR2 SQIVND, per germline (reference sequence). Deletions cut 5 bases from V and 1 base from J, with 8 bases between. CDR3 nucleotide sequence: TGTGCCAGTAGTGAACAGACGAACACTGAAGCTTTCTTT. It codes for CASSEQTNTEAFF.

The CDR3 bases are TGTGCCAGCAGCCAAGGACTAGCGGGGGGCCGGCTTCGTTCGCAGTATTTT. The encoded protein is CASSQGLAGGRLRSQYF. The J gene is TRBJ2-3, the V gene TRBV14, with 13 bases that match TRBD2. Losses at the gene ends were 1 base for V and 10 bases for J; bases not matched to a gene: 11. The germline gives CDR1 SGHDN, CDR2 FVKESK. The CDR3 spans 17 residues. The full variable domain, with the rest looked up from reference TRBV14 and TRBJ2-3, is EAGVTQFPSHSVIEKGQTVTLRCDPISGHDNLYWYRRVMGKEIKFLLHFVKESKQDESGMPNNRFLAERTGGTYSTLKVQPAELEDSGVYFCASSQGLAGGRLRSQYFGPGTRLTVL.

This chain connects TRBV6-4 to TRBJ2-1; TRBD2 aligns across 9 bases. CDR1 MRHNA and CDR2 SNTAGT come from the germline V gene. This CDR3 comprises 14 residues. V lost 3 bases, J lost 3 bases, and 0 bases stayed unmatched. The CDR3 region is CASSERGGYNEQFF. The CDR3 bases are TGTGCCAGCAGTGAGCGGGGGGGCTACAATGAGCAGTTCTTC.

The chain links TRBV10-2 to TRBJ2-3, with 10 nucleotides matching TRBD2. The V and J ends lost 6 bases and 1 base, in that order; junction bases with no gene match: 10. Germline CDR1 reads WSHSY; CDR2 reads SAAADI. The CDR3 extends over 17 amino acids. CDR3 nucleotide sequence: TGCGCCAGCAGGAGCATTACTAGCGGGAAACGCACAGATACGCAGTATTTT. Translated: CASRSITSGKRTDTQYF.